The sequence of this TCR beta chain was determined in a study of regulatory T cells in long-lasting Graves disease. Study-wide context: Persistence in Graves' disease required over 5 years of antithyroid drugs plus positive TSH receptor antibodies.

Time point in this sample: persistent/refractory GD, antithyroid drugs over 5 years with positive TRAb. The TCR library was prepared using RNA isolated from PBMCs. This clonotype has just a few counts. Its antigen is currently unknown. One end of the junction fails to match germline, which may point to a read error. To make TCR beta libraries, researchers used iRepertoire HTBI primers and Arm-PCR of CDR3 regions. Original processing methods: Samples revealed 60 to 70 TRBV and approximately 15 TRBJ segments. TCRdb processed the multiplex PCR reads anew with MiXCR; each CDR3 protein has one entry. TCRdb's processing, not the authors', yielded these V and J calls. The sample contains about 400,000 distinct CDR3 sequences, around 20% of which appear only once. In germline, CDR1 is PRHDT, CDR2 FYEKMQ (reference sequence). The CDR3 totals 12 residues. The study, taken as a whole, reports: The study found persistent patients shared more public clonotypes (roughly 2,600) than new patients (nearly 1,000). Newly diagnosed disease favored TRBV20-1 and TRBJ2-1 over persistent disease.

Material: peripheral blood mononuclear cells (PBMCs), obtained when the disease was refractory, from a patient treated with antithyroid drugs. The chain combines TRBV13 with TRBJ2-7; a weak D match, TRBD2 (5 bases). The source of this sequence is a female donor with Graves disease. The CDR3 nucleotides are TGTGCCAGCAGCTTAGGCCTCGGTAGCGAGCACTTC. This codes for CASSLGLGSEHF. The entire variable domain, with the rest obtained from reference TRBV13 and TRBJ2-7, is as follows: AAGVIQSPRHLIKEKRETATLKCYPIPRHDTVYWYQQGPGQDPQFLISFYEKMQSDKGSIPDRFSAQQFSDYHSELNMSSLELGDSALYFCASSLGLGSEHFGPGTRLTVT.